Listed below are T cell receptor beta chains from one sample, sequenced in a study of molecular identifiers for immune sequencing clone quantification. Via MiXCR, TCRdb re-called the PCR reads, giving one row per CDR3 protein. This repertoire shows some 590,000 distinct CDR3 sequences, 25% found once; its top ten account for around 0.78%. Sequencing was carried out using naive CD8+ T cells from blood, with Jurkat cell RNA spiked in. These TCRs come from a human donor in good health. Some libraries in this study had Jurkat cell RNA spiked in. The CDR3 runs from the conserved cysteine through the conserved F or W. A D gene is named only where the DNA matches it firmly. Size values are once, few and many counts, or a class for expanded clones, and some rows have none.

V	J	size	D	DNA	CDR3
TRBV20-1	TRBJ2-1	few	NA	TGCAGTGCCTCAATAGCCAGTGAGCAGTTCTTC	CSASIASEQFF
TRBV5-1	TRBJ2-3	NA	TRBD1	TGCGCCAGCAGCTTGACAACAGGGGGCAGCACAGATACGCAGTATTTT	CASSLTTGGSTDTQYF
TRBV19	TRBJ1-5	few	NA	TGTGCCAGTAGTATGCAGGGGCCCGATACTCCCCAGCATTTT	CASSMQGPDTPQHF
TRBV6-2/TRBV6-3	TRBJ2-7	NA	NA	TGTGCCAGCAGTTATCCGGCAGGGACCTACGAGCAGTACTTC	CASSYPAGTYEQYF
TRBV20-1	TRBJ2-3	NA	TRBD2	TGCAGTGCCCCGACTGGACTAGCGGGAGTCCTTATGAATACGCAGTATTTT	CSAPTGLAGVLMNTQYF
TRBV6-2/TRBV6-3	TRBJ1-3	NA	NA	TGTGCCAGCAGTTACGACCGGAGCTCTGGAAACACCATATATTTT	CASSYDRSSGNTIYF
TRBV4-1	TRBJ1-1	few	TRBD1	TGCGCCAGCAGCCAAAACAGGGGGTTTGGCACTGAAGCTTTCTTT	CASSQNRGFGTEAFF
TRBV27	TRBJ1-5	NA	TRBD1	TGTGCCAGCAGTTCCCAGGGGGCAATTCAGCCCCAGCATTTT	CASSSQGAIQPQHF
TRBV29-1	TRBJ2-2	many	NA	TGCAGCGTTGCTTGGGTTTCGAACACCGGGGAGCTGTTTTTT	CSVAWVSNTGELFF
TRBV20-1	TRBJ2-7	few	TRBD1	TGCAGTGCTAGCCCCAGGGGGCCGGCCTACGAGCAGTACTTC	CSASPRGPAYEQYF
TRBV7-9	TRBJ2-5	NA	NA	TGTGCCAGCAGCCATGTCACGGAGACCCGGTACTTC	CASSHVTETRYF
TRBV4-1	TRBJ2-7	many	NA	TGCGCCAGCAGCCAAGACTCGGGGCACTACGAGCAGTACTTC	CASSQDSGHYEQYF
TRBV7-9	TRBJ1-1	NA	NA	TGTGCCGGCAGCTTCTCTTCCGGGGGGATGAACACTGAAGCTTTCTTT	CAGSFSSGGMNTEAFF
TRBV4-3	TRBJ2-3	NA	TRBD1	TGCGCCAGCAGCCAACTCCCCAGGGCAGGGGGTCGAGATACGCAGTATTTT	CASSQLPRAGGRDTQYF
TRBV4-1	TRBJ2-7	few	TRBD1	TGCGCCAGCAGCCAAGATTCGGGGACAGATTCCTACGAGCAGTACTTC	CASSQDSGTDSYEQYF
TRBV4-2	TRBJ2-7	NA	TRBD2	TGTGCCAGCGGCCCGACTAGCTCCTCTCGGAACGAGCAGTACTTC	CASGPTSSSRNEQYF
TRBV15	TRBJ2-7	NA	NA	TGTGCCACCAGCAGATTAAGGGACGCAGGCTCCTACGAGCAGTACTTC	CATSRLRDAGSYEQYF
TRBV28	TRBJ1-2	NA	NA	TGTGCCAGCACCCAGGGGAACGCCTATGGCTACACCTTC	CASTQGNAYGYTF
TRBV6-2/TRBV6-3	TRBJ1-1	many	NA	TGTGCCAGCAGTTACTTGGCAGGAATGAACACTGAAGCTTTCTTT	CASSYLAGMNTEAFF
TRBV28	TRBJ2-3	NA	NA	TGTGCCCGCAAACCCCGCTCCGCAGCCTTAAACACAGATACGCAGTATTTT	CARKPRSAALNTDTQYF
TRBV3-1	TRBJ1-2	many	NA	TGTGCCAGCAGCCAAGGAGCGACAGCGAACTATGGCTACACCTTC	CASSQGATANYGYTF
TRBV12-3/TRBV12-4	TRBJ2-5	NA	TRBD2	TGTGCCAGCAGTCCGGGCCGGGGGACTAGCGTAACAGAGACCCAGTACTTC	CASSPGRGTSVTETQYF
TRBV6-2/TRBV6-3	TRBJ2-5	many	TRBD2	TGTGCCATTGCCCGGACTAGCGGGGGGCAAGAGACCCAGTACTTC	CAIARTSGGQETQYF
TRBV20-1	TRBJ2-2	many	TRBD1	TGCAGTGCTAGAGCAGTTACCGGGACAGGGGTTCACGGGGAGCTGTTTTTT	CSARAVTGTGVHGELFF
TRBV6-5	TRBJ1-5	many	NA	TGTGCCAGCAGTTACTCGTCGGGAGAGCCCCAGCATTTT	CASSYSSGEPQHF
TRBV20-1	TRBJ2-7	NA	TRBD1	TGCAGTGCTAGAGATGGAAGGGGGCTACCCTACGAGCAGTACTTC	CSARDGRGLPYEQYF
TRBV4-3	TRBJ1-2	few	NA	TGCGCCAGCAGCCAAGATCTAGGCAGGATCGGCTACACCTTC	CASSQDLGRIGYTF
TRBV7-9	TRBJ2-1	NA	NA	TGTGCCAGCAGCCCACGGGTGGGGGGACTGAATGAGCAGTTCTTC	CASSPRVGGLNEQFF
TRBV7-9	TRBJ1-2	few	TRBD1	TGTGCCAGCAGCTCCTCCGGGACAGGGGGCGCGTTTGGCTACACCTTC	CASSSSGTGGAFGYTF
TRBV4-3	TRBJ1-2	NA	TRBD1	TGCGCCAGCAGCCAAGGCTACAGGGGCGGGTTGGGATCAGATGGCTACACCTTC	CASSQGYRGGLGSDGYTF
TRBV11-2	TRBJ1-6	few	NA	TGTGCCAGCAGCTCTATTGCGCAATCACCCCTCCACTTT	CASSSIAQSPLHF
TRBV6-1	TRBJ2-2	NA	NA	TGTGCCAGTGCCCCCGATGTTGGTTACGCGAACACCGGGGAGCTGTTTTTT	CASAPDVGYANTGELFF
TRBV7-6	TRBJ2-1	NA	TRBD2	TGTGCCAGCAGCGACAGATGGGCTAGCGGGACGAGCTCCTACAATGAGCAGTTCTTC	CASSDRWASGTSSYNEQFF
TRBV6-2/TRBV6-3	TRBJ2-3	many	NA	TGTGCCAGCAGTTACTCGAGAGATACGCAGTATTTT	CASSYSRDTQYF
TRBV6-5	TRBJ2-2	many	NA	TGTGCCAGCAGTTACCCCAACGGGGAGCTGTTTTTT	CASSYPNGELFF
TRBV2	TRBJ1-2	few	TRBD1	TGTGCCACCAGGGGGCTTGACTATGGCTACACCTTC	CATRGLDYGYTF
TRBV27	TRBJ1-3	few	NA	TGTGCCAGCAGTTTATCTGGCTACTCTGGAAACACCATATATTTT	CASSLSGYSGNTIYF
TRBV27	TRBJ2-7	few	NA	TGTGCCAGCAGTTTATCGACGGCAAACTACGAGCAGTACTTC	CASSLSTANYEQYF
TRBV7-2	TRBJ2-7	many	NA	TGTGCCAGCAGTTCCCGGGACTCGACGGTGGTCGAGCAGTACTTC	CASSSRDSTVVEQYF
TRBV15	TRBJ2-3	NA	NA	TGTGCCACCAGCGAGAGCGCTGGTACGCAGTATTTT	CATSESAGTQYF
TRBV5-1	TRBJ2-3	few	TRBD1	TGCGCCAGCAGCTCCGGACAGGGGGCGGGAGATACGCAGTATTTT	CASSSGQGAGDTQYF
TRBV27	TRBJ2-5	few	NA	TGTGCCAGCAGTTTATACCCAGGGGCGCCCCAAGAGCCCCAGTACTTC	CASSLYPGAPQEPQYF
TRBV5-1	TRBJ2-3	many	TRBD2	TGCGCCAGCAGCGGAGGGACTAGCGGTTTGGAAGATACGCAGTATTTT	CASSGGTSGLEDTQYF
TRBV27	TRBJ2-7	few	TRBD1	TGTGCCAGCAGTTCCCTCCCGCGGACAGGGGCGGACAACTACGAGCAGTACTTC	CASSSLPRTGADNYEQYF
TRBV7-9	TRBJ2-5	NA	TRBD1	TGTGCCAGCAGCTATCCGGGACAGCAAGAGACCCAGTACTTC	CASSYPGQQETQYF
TRBV6-4	TRBJ2-1	few	TRBD2	TGTGCCAGCAGTGAATACGGGGGGGCCGGAGTTGAGCAGTTCTTC	CASSEYGGAGVEQFF
TRBV5-8	TRBJ1-1	few	NA	TGTGCCAGCAGCTGGAGCGGGGTGGGCACTGAAGCTTTCTTT	CASSWSGVGTEAFF
TRBV7-9	TRBJ2-3	few	TRBD2	TGTGCCAGCAGCTTAGCGACTAGCGGGTCAGATACGCAGTATTTT	CASSLATSGSDTQYF
TRBV27	TRBJ1-1	NA	TRBD1	TGTGCCAGCAGTCCAGGGACAGGGTGGGTCGGGGCTGAAGCTTTCTTT	CASSPGTGWVGAEAFF
TRBV7-2	TRBJ2-3	many	NA	TGTGCCAGCAGCACACACTGGGGAGCAGATACGCAGTATTTT	CASSTHWGADTQYF
TRBV4-1	TRBJ1-5	many	TRBD1	TGCGCCAGCAGCCAAGAAGGACAGGGAGCCGAAAGCAATCAGCCCCAGCATTTT	CASSQEGQGAESNQPQHF
TRBV18	TRBJ2-3	few	TRBD1	TGTGCCAGCTCACCACCGAAGGACAGGGGAGGTACAGATACGCAGTATTTT	CASSPPKDRGGTDTQYF